One sample yielded the 5 T cell receptor beta chains listed below, sequenced in a study of spatial heterogeneity in lung cancer. Time point reported: blood at routine non-recurrence follow-up after resection. TCRdb fed the 5' RACE reads into MiXCR, producing one record per CDR3 protein. Altogether around 40,000 distinct CDR3 sequences are present, 6% to 9.5% being singletons, with the ten largest covering roughly 8.8%. This material consisted of PBMCs, taken at follow-up. Every receptor here comes from a male donor with early-stage non-small cell lung cancer.

The sample holds many counts of this clonotype. This chain uses TRBV9 with TRBJ1-1, with D unclear. Germline CDR1 SGDLS, CDR2 YYNGEE. The CDR3 is made up of 13 amino acids. Trimming took off 0 bases at V and 6 bases at J, with 9 bases between the two ends. The CDR3 bases are TGTGCCAGCAGCGTAGCTGAGACGTCTGAAGCTTTCTTT. The encoded protein is CASSVAETSEAFF.

This clonotype appeared many times. J is TRBJ2-1 and V is TRBV12-5; D call uncertain. Trimming pared 3 bases from V and 14 bases from J, leaving 11 bases between. CDR1 is LGHNT and CDR2 is FRNRAP in the germline V gene. CDR3 length equals 11 residues. The CDR3 DNA sequence: TGTGCTAGTGGTTTATCCAACAATAAGTTCTTC. Translation: CASGLSNNKFF. Filled out from reference TRBV12-5 and TRBJ2-1, the complete variable domain reads DARVTQTPRHKVTEMGQEVTMRCQPILGHNTVFWYRQTMMQGLELLAYFRNRAPLDDSGMPKDRFSAEMPDATLATLKIQPSEPRDSAVYFCASGLSNNKFFGPGTRLTVL.

There are many counts of this clonotype. J is TRBJ1-1 and V is TRBV5-1, with a possible D match to TRBD1 (5 bases). This CDR3 is built from 13 residues. V dropped 4 bases and J dropped 1 base, with 8 bases sitting between them. The V gene's germline CDR1 is SGHRS and CDR2 YFSETQ. The CDR3 DNA reads as TGCGCCAGCAGCGGGGACGCGAACACTGAAGCTTTCTTT. Protein: CASSGDANTEAFF.

This clonotype was seen repeatedly, ten times or more. The chain combines TRBV7-8 with TRBJ1-5; D unresolved. The germline CDR1 and CDR2 sequences are SGHVS and FQNEAQ. V was pared by 0 bases and J by 3 bases, with 12 bases between. CDR3 length: 16 residues. CDR3: CASSLAATTFNQPQHF. CDR3 sequence (DNA): TGTGCCAGCAGCTTAGCTGCGACAACTTTCAATCAGCCCCAGCATTTT. The full variable domain, with the rest looked up from reference TRBV7-8 and TRBJ1-5, is GAGVSQSPRYKVAKRGQDVALRCDPISGHVSLFWYQQALGQGPEFLTYFQNEAQLDKSGLPSDRFFAERPEGSVSTLKIQRTQQEDSAVYLCASSLAATTFNQPQHFGDGTRLSIL.

The chain joins TRBV29-1 to TRBJ2-5; 7 bases align to TRBD1. The CDR3 has 12 amino acids. Trimming took 5 bases from V and 2 from J; bases not matched to a gene: 2. Germline lookup yields CDR1 SQVTM and CDR2 ANQGSEA. CDR3 sequence reads: CSVTGEQETQYF. The CDR3 DNA reads TGCAGCGTTACAGGGGAACAAGAGACCCAGTACTTC.